This T cell receptor beta chain was sequenced for a study of blood T cell repertoires in COVID-19. Background on the study: The United States, Italy and Spain supplied acute and convalescent COVID-19 samples. T cells, B-cell-depleted T cells, or PBMCs supplied cDNA or gDNA.

In the original analysis: Estimates of nucleated cell counts were drawn from the amplification of reference gene primers. Clones were read by immunoSEQ multiplex PCR, and TCRdb kept only the in-frame ones, dropping some. V and J calls and clone size come straight from that table; D and trimming were deduced from the DNA. The table shows about 300,000 clones, with about nine tenths occurring only once. The source is a woman aged 30 to 39 who had recovered from COVID-19. Input material: peripheral blood.

CDR3 in amino acids: CASSSRKRGGLGRTDTQYF. CDR3 DNA sequence: TGTGCCAGCAGCTCCAGGAAGCGGGGGGGGTTGGGTCGCACAGATACGCAGTATTTT. This rearrangement joins TRBV13 to TRBJ2-3; 10 bases map to TRBD2. V was pared by 4 bases and J by 1 base, with 14 bases of the junction left unmatched. This CDR3 is built from 19 residues. Germline CDR1 is PRHDT and CDR2 is FYEKMQ (reference sequence). The complete variable domain, with remaining parts taken from reference TRBV13 and TRBJ2-3, reads AAGVIQSPRHLIKEKRETATLKCYPIPRHDTVYWYQQGPGQDPQFLISFYEKMQSDKGSIPDRFSAQQFSDYHSELNMSSLELGDSALYFCASSSRKRGGLGRTDTQYFGPGTRLTVL.